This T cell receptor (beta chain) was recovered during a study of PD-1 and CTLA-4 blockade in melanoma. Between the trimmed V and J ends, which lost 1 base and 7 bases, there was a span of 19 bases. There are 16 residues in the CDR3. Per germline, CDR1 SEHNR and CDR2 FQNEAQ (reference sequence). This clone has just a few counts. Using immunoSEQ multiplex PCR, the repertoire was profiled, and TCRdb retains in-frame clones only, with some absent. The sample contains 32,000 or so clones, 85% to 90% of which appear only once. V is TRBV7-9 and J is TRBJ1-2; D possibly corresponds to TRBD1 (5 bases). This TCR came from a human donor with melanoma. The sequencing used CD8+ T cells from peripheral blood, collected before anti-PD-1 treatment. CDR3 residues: CASSLEMGPMGGGYTF. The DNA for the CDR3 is TGTGCCAGCAGCTTAGAAATGGGGCCAATGGGAGGTGGCTACACCTTC.